This record looks at one T cell receptor (beta chain) sequence and its context. CDR1 is MDHEN, CDR2 SYDVKM, per germline. J gave up 3 bases and V 6 bases, and 7 bases lay outside the gene matches. This CDR3 has 14 amino acids. These data belong to a study of PD-L1 blockade in urothelial cancer. Study information: Timepoints chosen for blood analysis were 3 weeks (second dose) and 6 weeks after treatment start. Among blood samples, the median T cell count was 141,255.

Some clones are missing from TCRdb's copy, which holds only in-frame ones; the method was immunoSEQ multiplex PCR. The sample includes around 62,000 clones, roughly 90% of them seen just once. The time point was: peripheral blood 6 weeks after treatment start. Patients suffered from locally advanced or metastatic urothelial carcinoma. Every patient provided from 1 to 8 samples, collected pretreatment and on-treatment. This receptor was identified in a man aged 55 to 69 with urothelial cancer. The specimen comprised PBMCs, sampled around atezolizumab (anti-PD-L1) treatment. This chain connects TRBV28 to TRBJ2-7; 8 bases line up with TRBD1. CDR3 in DNA: TGTGCCAGCAGATATGGGACAGGAAGCTACGAGCAGTACTTC. It specifies CASRYGTGSYEQYF.